A single sample is the source of the 9 T cell receptor beta chains below, sequenced in a study of vaccination and CD4 T cells after COVID-19. Sequencing of cultured CD4+ T cell DNA used the Oncomine TCR Beta short-read assay. MiXCR, run by TCRdb on the PCR reads, gives a single entry per CDR3 protein. The table includes about 18,000 distinct CDR3 sequences, around 52% detected once. Their recognized antigens are unknown. Regarding treatment: roughly 11-day PBMC culture with coronavirus spike peptide pools or control peptides (ViraFEST assay). The material sequenced was CD4+ T cells from blood, cultured in vitro, taken before SARS-CoV-2 vaccination. The receptors here all came from a human donor who had recovered from COVID-19.

The chain has TRBV18 and TRBJ1-5; D possibly corresponds to TRBD1 (6 bases). The CDR3 extends over 15 amino acids. V was cut by 1 base and J by 5 bases, with 12 bases left in between. Germline CDR1 KGHSH, CDR2 LQKENI. The CDR3 loop reads CASSPQAGEDQPQHF. In DNA form, the CDR3 reads TGTGCCAGCTCACCACAGGCAGGGGAGGATCAGCCCCAGCATTTT.

This clonotype was seen just once. The chain is built from TRBV15 and TRBJ1-4, with D unresolved. The CDR3 is 13 residues long. V was cut by 3 bases and J by 5 bases, with 7 bases left in between. The germline gives CDR1 LNHNV, CDR2 YYDKDF (reference sequence). CDR3 loop: CATSRNANEKLFF. For the CDR3, the DNA is TGTGCCACCAGCAGGAATGCAAATGAAAAACTGTTTTTT.

The sample holds a few counts of this clonotype. V gene TRBV6-1 combines with J gene TRBJ2-5; TRBD1 might be the D (6 bases). The germline V and J ends were trimmed by 8 bases and 5 bases, with 18 bases remaining between them. Germline V gives CDR1 MNHNS, CDR2 SASEGT. CDR3 size: 14 residues. CDR3 coding DNA: TGTGCCAGCCTCCCTGGGGGCCCAGGGGAGACCCAGTACTTC. Translating it yields CASLPGGPGETQYF.

V usage is TRBV18 and J usage is TRBJ2-3; 10 positions match TRBD1. This CDR3 comprises 16 residues. Germline lookup yields CDR1 KGHSH and CDR2 LQKENI. V was clipped by 2 bases and J by 3 bases; unmatched bases: 5. The CDR3 is CASSPSGQGLTDTQYF. The DNA of the CDR3 is TGTGCCAGCTCACCATCGGGACAGGGGCTGACAGATACGCAGTATTTT. Complete variable domain (other parts from reference TRBV18 and TRBJ2-3): NAGVMQNPRHLVRRRGQEARLRCSPMKGHSHVYWYRQLPEEGLKFMVYLQKENIIDESGMPKERFSAEFPKEGPSILRIQQVVRGDSAAYFCASSPSGQGLTDTQYFGPGTRLTVL.

This sequence joins TRBV6-1 and TRBJ1-1; 8 bases are a match to TRBD1. CDR1 and CDR2 from the germline V gene are MNHNS and SASEGT. The CDR3 is 16 amino acids. With V trimmed by 6 bases and J by 2 bases, 11 bases remained unmatched. CDR3 sequence (DNA): TGTGCCAGCAGCCCACTTGACAGGGGATTTAACACTGAAGCTTTCTTT. Its translation is CASSPLDRGFNTEAFF.

The genes are TRBV20-1 and TRBJ2-7; D may be TRBD1 or TRBD2 (6 bases each). V was cut by 1 base and J by 2 bases, with 12 bases left in between. The CDR3 runs 14 residues. The germline gives CDR1 DFQATT, CDR2 SNEGSKA (reference sequence). The CDR3 nucleotides are TGCAGTGCTAGAGGTTGGGGGGCTGCCTACGAGCAGTACTTC. Translation gives CSARGWGAAYEQYF.

V is TRBV11-3 and J is TRBJ2-7; D is perhaps TRBD1 (5 bases). Germline V gene data show CDR1 as SGHNT and CDR2 as YENEEA. V was trimmed by 5 bases and J by 3 bases, leaving 8 bases between them. The CDR3 totals 12 residues. As DNA, the CDR3 is TGTGCCAGCAGCCGTGACAGCTACGAGCAGTACTTC. Its translation: CASSRDSYEQYF.

This clonotype was seen a handful of times. The chain recombines TRBV7-9 with TRBJ2-2; a weak D match, TRBD1 (6 bases). The CDR3 extends over 17 amino acids. In germline, CDR1 is SEHNR, CDR2 FQNEAQ (reference sequence). The V end was cut by 0 bases, the J end by 0 bases, with 11 bases between. Here the CDR3 reads CASSLAGRTANTGELFF. The DNA for the CDR3 is TGTGCCAGCAGCTTAGCGGGAAGGACAGCGAACACCGGGGAGCTGTTTTTT.

This clonotype has only a few counts. The chain links TRBV6-1 to TRBJ2-2; D possibly matches TRBD1 or TRBD2 (5 bases each). Germline V lookup: CDR1 MNHNS, CDR2 SASEGT. V lost 3 bases to trimming and J lost 8 bases, with 10 bases between them. The CDR3 is 13 residues long. The CDR3 spells CASSDRDRGELFF. In nucleotides, the CDR3 is TGTGCCAGCAGTGACAGGGACCGAGGGGAGCTGTTTTTT.